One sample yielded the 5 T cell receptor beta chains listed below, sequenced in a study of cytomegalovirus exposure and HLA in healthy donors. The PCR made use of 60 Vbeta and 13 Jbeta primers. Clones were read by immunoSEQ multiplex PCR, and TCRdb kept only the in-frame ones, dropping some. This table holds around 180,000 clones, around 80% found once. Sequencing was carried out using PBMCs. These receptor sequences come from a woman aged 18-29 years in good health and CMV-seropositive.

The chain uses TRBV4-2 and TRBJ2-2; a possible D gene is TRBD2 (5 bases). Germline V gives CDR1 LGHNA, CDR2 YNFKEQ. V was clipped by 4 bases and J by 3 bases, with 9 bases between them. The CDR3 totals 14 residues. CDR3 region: CASSLEVDTGELFF. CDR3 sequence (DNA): TGTGCCAGCAGCCTGGAGGTAGACACCGGGGAGCTGTTTTTT.

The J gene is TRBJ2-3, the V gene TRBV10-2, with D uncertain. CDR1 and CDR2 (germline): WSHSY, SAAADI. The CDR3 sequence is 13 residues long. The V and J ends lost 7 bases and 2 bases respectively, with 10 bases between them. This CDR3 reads CASNGAPTDTQYF. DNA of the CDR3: TGCGCCAGCAACGGAGCGCCCACAGATACGCAGTATTTT.

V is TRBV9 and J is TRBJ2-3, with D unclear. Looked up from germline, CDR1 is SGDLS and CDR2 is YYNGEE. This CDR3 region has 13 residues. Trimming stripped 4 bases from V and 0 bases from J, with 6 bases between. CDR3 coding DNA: TGTGCCAGCAGCCTCCCTAGCACAGATACGCAGTATTTT. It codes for CASSLPSTDTQYF.

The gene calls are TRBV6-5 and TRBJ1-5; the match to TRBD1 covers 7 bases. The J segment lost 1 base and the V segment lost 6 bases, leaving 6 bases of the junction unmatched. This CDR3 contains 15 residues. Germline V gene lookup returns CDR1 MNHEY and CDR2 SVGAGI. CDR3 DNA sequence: TGTGCCAGCAGCTCTCAGGGGGTGAGCAATCAGCCCCAGCATTTT. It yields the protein CASSSQGVSNQPQHF.

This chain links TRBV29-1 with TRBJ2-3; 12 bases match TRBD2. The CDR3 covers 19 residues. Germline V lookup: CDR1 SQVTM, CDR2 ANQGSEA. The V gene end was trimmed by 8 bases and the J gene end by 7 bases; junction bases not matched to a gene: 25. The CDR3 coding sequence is TGCAGCCCCGGCGTCTACGGACTAGCGGGGTGGCCGACCCCATATACGCAGTATTTT. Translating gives CSPGVYGLAGWPTPYTQYF.